This TCR beta chain was recorded in a study of T-cell reconstitution after alpha-beta-depleted transplantation in children. Study-wide points: Newly made T cells mostly supplied T-cell counts and diversity one year after transplant. Several hundred expanded graft clones reportedly gave rise to the alpha-beta T cells present about two months after transplant. High day-60 TCRbeta diversity in some patients came from surviving recipient T cells and thymic progenitors.

The TCRbeta library was prepared with unique molecular identifiers. TCRdb processed the PCR reads anew with MiXCR; each CDR3 protein has one entry. This repertoire shows 500,000 to 650,000 distinct CDR3 sequences, approximately 10% found once; its top ten account for less than 15%. CDR3 length: 14 residues. Trimming removed 3 bases at V and 3 bases at J, with 12 bases between. Germline V lookup: CDR1 MNHEY, CDR2 SVGEGT. This clonotype was counted ten times or more. Its antigen is still unknown. The sample in question was PBMCs, mostly from graft donor cells, obtained 180 days after TCRalphabeta/CD19-depleted stem cell transplant. The chain couples TRBV6-2 or TRBV6-3 to TRBJ2-7, with D perhaps TRBD2 (6 bases). The sequence was collected from a female patient aged 2-15 years who had a stem cell transplant for aplastic anemia, so the T cells may come from the graft donor. For the CDR3, the DNA is TGTGCCAGCAGTTATAGACTGGACTACTACGAGCAGTACTTC. Translated: CASSYRLDYYEQYF.